The subject of this entry is one T cell receptor (beta chain). This table comes from immunoSEQ multiplex PCR, and its TCRdb copy is limited to in-frame clones, with some not included. The sample has about 33,000 clones, roughly 77% seen once; the top ten hold about 22%. Focal radiation and CTLA-4 blockade (ipilimumab) were tested in chemo-refractory metastatic non-small-cell lung cancer patients. These data are taken from a study of radiotherapy plus CTLA-4 blockade in lung cancer. About the study: Objective response rate was about 18%; disease control rate, around 30%.

Trimming removed 1 base at V and 8 bases at J, with 20 bases between. The CDR3 contains 16 residues. Germline V gene lookup returns CDR1 SGHTA and CDR2 FQGNSA. J is TRBJ1-2 and V is TRBV7-2, with no clear D. The receptor comes from a human donor with non-small cell lung cancer that progressed on radiotherapy plus ipilimumab. This sample comprised peripheral blood, obtained from a patient treated with radiotherapy plus ipilimumab. CDR3 coding DNA: TGTGCCAGCAGCTTAGTCGTTGGCGCTAGAGATAAAGGCTACACCTTC. Translated: CASSLVVGARDKGYTF.